A single T cell receptor (beta chain) is shown here with its context. The target antigen is unknown. The sample is drawn from a study of T cells expressing NK-cell markers. Study overall: Sequencing of TCR beta repertoires drew on sorted CD3+CD56+NKG2C+, CD3+CD56+NKG2C- and CD3+CD56-NKG2C+ T cells. One of eight sequenced donors was HCMV-seronegative; the other seven were seropositive.

From its re-call of the 5' RACE reads, TCRdb lists each CDR3 protein once, without DNA. The sample table includes 250,000 or so distinct CDR3 sequences. General study results and limits: These clonotypes, the leaders elsewhere, also led the CD3+CD56-NKG2C+ fraction in a handful of donors. It is unclear if expanded NKG2C-expressing clones target HCMV antigens.

The sequenced material came from blood T cells: a sorted CD56 or NKG2C T cell subset, CD4+ or CD8+ T cells, or bulk PBMC T cells (not recorded which). This TCR came from a woman between 18 and 70 years old in good health.

The CDR3 here is CSARGGRGHSPLHF. This chain joins TRBV20-1 and TRBJ1-6; the TCRdb call, TRBD1, lacks DNA for checking. CDR3 length: 14 amino acids. Per germline, CDR1 DFQATT and CDR2 SNEGSKA (reference sequence).